Listed here are 24 T cell receptor beta chains from one sample, sequenced in a study of T cell changes during pregnancy in multiple sclerosis. Here immunoSEQ multiplex PCR was the method, and the copy in TCRdb shows in-frame clones only, minus some. The repertoire consists of approximately 46,000 clones, with nearly 90% occurring once and the leading ten covering about 5.1%. The specimen was peripheral blood, collected after pregnancy. The source is a female donor in good health, enrolled as a control in a pregnancy study.

This clone was observed a handful of times. One end of the junction fails to match germline, which may point to a read error. The rearrangement joins TRBV6-1 to TRBJ1-2, with D possibly matching TRBD1 (6 bases). CDR3 length equals 11 residues. Germline CDR1 MNHNS, CDR2 SASEGT. The CDR3 loop reads CASSESPAGAF. The CDR3 DNA is TGTGCCAGCAGTGAATCCCCAGCAGGGGCCTTC.

This sequence joins TRBV7-8 and TRBJ1-4; the D is unclear. The CDR3 is 13 residues long. Trimming took off 5 bases at V and 6 bases at J, with 10 bases between the two ends. In germline, CDR1 is SGHVS, CDR2 FQNEAQ. Here the CDR3 reads CASSPSVYEKLFF. The CDR3 region has the DNA TGTGCCAGCAGCCCTTCGGTTTATGAAAAACTGTTTTTT.

V usage is TRBV5-1 and J usage is TRBJ2-3, with D possibly matching TRBD2 (7 bases). Between the trimmed V and J ends, which lost 0 bases and 3 bases, there was a span of 17 bases. This CDR3 is built from 17 residues. Germline values: CDR1 SGHRS, CDR2 YFSETQ. For the CDR3, the DNA is TGCGCCAGCAGCTTGGGGGGGCCCCAACTAGCGACAGATACGCAGTATTTT. Amino acid sequence: CASSLGGPQLATDTQYF.

The gene calls are TRBV7-9 and TRBJ1-1; 9 positions agree with TRBD1. This CDR3 has 18 amino acids. V gave up 2 bases and J gave up 1 base; unmatched junction bases: 11. The germline V gene has CDR1 SEHNR and CDR2 FQNEAQ (reference sequence). For the CDR3, the DNA is TGTGCCAGCAGCTTACGGCGTATGCGGACAGGGGCGAACACTGAAGCTTTCTTT. It codes for CASSLRRMRTGANTEAFF.

This chain links TRBV27 with TRBJ1-2, with D unresolved. The CDR3 has 14 residues. Germline lookup yields CDR1 MNHEY and CDR2 SMNVEV (reference sequence). The V gene lost 3 bases and the J gene lost 5 bases, with 13 bases spanning the gap. This CDR3 reads CASSFRGRRYGYTF. In DNA, the CDR3 is TGTGCCAGCAGTTTCAGAGGGAGGAGGTATGGCTACACCTTC.

The CDR3 region has the DNA TGTGCCAGCAGCGGGGAGGGACCTCCAAGAGGGACCCAGTACTTC. Protein product: CASSGEGPPRGTQYF. The chain combines TRBV5-4 with TRBJ2-5, with 7 bases identical to TRBD2. The germline CDR1 and CDR2 sequences are SGHNT and YYREEE (reference sequence). There are 15 residues in the CDR3. V dropped 4 bases and J dropped 7; count of bases not matched to a gene: 13. The variable domain in full, with the rest retrieved from reference TRBV5-4 and TRBJ2-5, is ETGVTQSPTHLIKTRGQQVTLRCSSQSGHNTVSWYQQALGQGPQFIFQYYREEENGRGNFPPRFSGLQFPNYSSELNVNALELDDSALYLCASSGEGPPRGTQYFGPGTRLLVL.

V usage is TRBV30 and J usage is TRBJ1-5, with D possibly TRBD1 on 5 matching bases. CDR1 and CDR2 (germline): GTSNPN, SVGIG (reference sequence). With 4 bases removed from V and 4 bases from J, the gap between germline ends came to 14 bases. The CDR3 covers 14 residues. CDR3 bases: TGTGCCTGGAACACGGGGGGTCAGAATCAGCCCCAGCATTTT. It yields the protein CAWNTGGQNQPQHF.

The rearrangement links TRBV5-1 to TRBJ2-7; 10 nucleotides match TRBD2. Germline values: CDR1 SGHRS, CDR2 YFSETQ. The CDR3 has 15 amino acids. V was clipped by 0 bases and J by 4 bases; unmatched bases: 4. CDR3 sequence (DNA): TGCGCCAGCAGCTTGGCAGCGGGAGGGCCTTACGAGCAGTACTTC. This codes for CASSLAAGGPYEQYF.

The V call is TRBV10-2, the J call TRBJ2-7; TRBD2 matches at 7 bases. CDR1 and CDR2 (germline): WSHSY, SAAADI. This CDR3 is 14 amino acids long. V gave up 5 bases and J gave up 7 bases; unmatched junction bases: 11. CDR3 protein: CASSRGLGRIEQYF. CDR3 in DNA: TGCGCCAGCAGTCGAGGACTAGGGCGCATTGAGCAGTACTTC.

The rearrangement links TRBV30 to TRBJ2-5; maybe TRBD2 (6 bases). V was clipped by 2 bases and J by 2 bases, with 15 bases between them. Looked up from germline, CDR1 is GTSNPN and CDR2 is SVGIG (reference sequence). The CDR3 extends over 15 amino acids. This CDR3 reads CAWSHLVGGQETQYF. CDR3 nucleotides: TGTGCCTGGAGTCATCTTGTGGGGGGACAAGAGACCCAGTACTTC.

This chain joins TRBV28 and TRBJ2-7, with TRBD1 as a possible D gene (6 bases). Germline V gene sequence: CDR1 MDHEN, CDR2 SYDVKM. Trimming left V 3 bases short and J 6 bases short, with 9 bases between. The CDR3 sequence is 12 residues long. CDR3 nucleotides: TGTGCCAGCAGTTTTATAGGGGGCGAGCAGTACTTC. This gives the protein CASSFIGGEQYF.

CDR3 sequence (DNA): TGTGCCAGCAGCTCCCCAGGACAGCGTTCCGAGCAGTACTTC. It yields the protein CASSSPGQRSEQYF. The chain employs TRBV7-6 and TRBJ2-7; tentative D call: TRBD1 (6 bases). The germline V and J ends were trimmed by 4 bases and 6 bases, with 16 bases remaining between them. This CDR3 spans 14 amino acids. Germline values: CDR1 SGHVS, CDR2 FNYEAQ.

The chain links TRBV14 to TRBJ1-3, with TRBD1 as a possible D gene (5 bases). This CDR3 is 17 amino acids long. Trimming left V 0 bases short and J 0 bases short, with 12 bases between. CDR1 and CDR2 (germline): SGHDN, FVKESK. CDR3 bases: TGTGCCAGCAGCCAAGACCCAGGACACCGCTCTGGAAACACCATATATTTT. Translation gives CASSQDPGHRSGNTIYF.

The genes are TRBV6-5 and TRBJ1-2; D is perhaps TRBD1 (5 bases). Germline V gene sequence: CDR1 MNHEY, CDR2 SVGAGI. Trimming pared 0 bases from V and 4 bases from J, leaving 12 bases between. The CDR3 sequence is 15 residues long. The CDR3 DNA sequence: TGTGCCAGCAGTTACTCGTCCGCAGACAGCTATGGCTACACCTTC. Amino acid sequence: CASSYSSADSYGYTF.

J is TRBJ1-3 and V is TRBV7-9; a possible D gene is TRBD1 (6 bases). This CDR3 comprises 15 residues. In germline, CDR1 is SEHNR, CDR2 FQNEAQ (reference sequence). V lost 6 bases and J 0 bases, leaving 12 bases between the germline ends. The chain's CDR3 is CASSPTGNSGNTIYF. The CDR3 DNA follows: TGTGCCAGCAGTCCTACAGGGAACTCTGGAAACACCATATATTTT.

CDR3 coding DNA: TGTGCCAGCAGCCAGGGTGGGGTAGAGACCCAGTACTTC. Protein sequence: CASSQGGVETQYF. The gene calls are TRBV7-3 and TRBJ2-5; D possibly corresponds to TRBD1 (5 bases). The ends were cut back, 5 bases at V and 4 bases at J, with 11 bases in the middle. The length of the CDR3 is 13 residues. Germline V gives CDR1 SGHTA, CDR2 FQGTGA.

The chain carries TRBV9 and TRBJ1-6; D unresolved. Trimming removed 0 bases from V and 4 bases from J, with 5 bases in between. Germline V lookup: CDR1 SGDLS, CDR2 YYNGEE. There are 14 residues in the CDR3. The CDR3 region is CASSVAQYNSPLHF. The CDR3 coding sequence is TGTGCCAGCAGCGTAGCTCAGTATAATTCACCCCTCCACTTT. The whole variable domain, filled in from reference TRBV9 and TRBJ1-6, reads DSGVTQTPKHLITATGQRVTLRCSPRSGDLSVYWYQQSLDQGLQFLIQYYNGEERAKGNILERFSAQQFPDLHSELNLSSLELGDSALYFCASSVAQYNSPLHFGNGTRLTVT.

The rearrangement uses TRBV4-1 and TRBJ2-5, with TRBD2 matching 10 bases. Germline lookup yields CDR1 MGHRA and CDR2 YSYEKL. This CDR3 region has 16 residues. Losses at the gene ends were 4 bases for V and 2 bases for J; bases not matched to a gene: 7. CDR3 residues: CASSPLAGAGQETQYF. The DNA of the CDR3 is TGCGCCAGCAGCCCCCTAGCGGGGGCTGGGCAAGAGACCCAGTACTTC.

The V gene is TRBV9, the J gene TRBJ2-2, with unresolved D. Germline assignment: CDR1 SGDLS and CDR2 YYNGEE. There are 13 residues in the CDR3. V lost 4 bases and J 5 bases, leaving 9 bases between the germline ends. CDR3 sequence (DNA): TGTGCCAGCAGCCTGGCTTATACCGGGGAGCTGTTTTTT. Amino acid sequence: CASSLAYTGELFF.

The chain links TRBV7-2 to TRBJ2-5, with D perhaps TRBD2 (6 bases). Trimming left V 4 bases short and J 4 bases short, with 10 bases between. The CDR3 contains 13 residues. CDR1 is SGHTA, CDR2 FQGNSA, per germline. The CDR3: CASSSTGGETQYF. CDR3 in DNA: TGTGCCAGCAGCTCCACCGGGGGAGAGACCCAGTACTTC.

The chain couples TRBV18 to TRBJ2-5, with 11 bases matching TRBD2. The length of the CDR3 is 15 residues. Germline V CDR1 and CDR2: KGHSH, LQKENI. J gave up 4 bases and V 0 bases, and 1 base lay outside the gene matches. CDR3 DNA sequence: TGTGCCAGCTCACCACCACTAGCGGGAGTAGAGACCCAGTACTTC. Residues: CASSPPLAGVETQYF.

The CDR3 sequence: CASSPGWGQRPALDTQYF. CDR3 nucleotide sequence: TGTGCCAGCAGTCCCGGATGGGGCCAACGGCCTGCACTGGATACGCAGTATTTT. The chain employs TRBV27 and TRBJ2-3; D is possibly TRBD1 (5 bases). Trimming stripped 5 bases from V and 6 bases from J, with 27 bases between. Germline V gives CDR1 MNHEY, CDR2 SMNVEV (reference sequence). The CDR3 covers 18 residues.

V and J are TRBV15 and TRBJ1-1; D is possibly TRBD1 (6 bases). The germline V gene has CDR1 LNHNV and CDR2 YYDKDF (reference sequence). This CDR3 comprises 17 residues. The V end was cut by 1 base, the J end by 1 base, with 16 bases between. CDR3 protein: CATSRATTGQRNTEAFF. The CDR3 DNA is TGTGCCACCAGCAGAGCGACGACAGGCCAGAGGAACACTGAAGCTTTCTTT.

CDR3 sequence: CASRQGSYEQYF. CDR3 coding DNA: TGTGCCAGCAGACAGGGCTCCTACGAGCAGTACTTC. The V gene is TRBV25-1, the J gene TRBJ2-7, with a weak D call TRBD1 (6 bases). The germline CDR1 and CDR2 sequences are MGHDK and SYGVNS. V dropped 6 bases and J dropped 0 bases, with 6 bases sitting between them. The CDR3 contains 12 residues.